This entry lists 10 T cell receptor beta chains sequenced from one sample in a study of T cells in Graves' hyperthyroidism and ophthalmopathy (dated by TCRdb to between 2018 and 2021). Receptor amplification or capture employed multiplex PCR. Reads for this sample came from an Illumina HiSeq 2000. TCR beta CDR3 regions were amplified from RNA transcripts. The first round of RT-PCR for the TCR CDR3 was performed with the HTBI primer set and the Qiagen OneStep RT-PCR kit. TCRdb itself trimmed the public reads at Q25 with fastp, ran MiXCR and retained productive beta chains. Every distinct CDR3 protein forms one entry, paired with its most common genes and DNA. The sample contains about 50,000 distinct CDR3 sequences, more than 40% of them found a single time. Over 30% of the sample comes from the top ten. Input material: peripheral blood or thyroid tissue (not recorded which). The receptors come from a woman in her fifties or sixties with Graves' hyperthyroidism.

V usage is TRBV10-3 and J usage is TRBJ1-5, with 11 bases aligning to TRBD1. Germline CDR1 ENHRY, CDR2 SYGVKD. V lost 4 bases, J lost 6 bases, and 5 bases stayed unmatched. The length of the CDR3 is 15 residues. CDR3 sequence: CAISAGQGVGQPQHF. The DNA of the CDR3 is TGTGCCATCAGTGCGGGACAGGGGGTAGGTCAGCCCCAGCATTTT.

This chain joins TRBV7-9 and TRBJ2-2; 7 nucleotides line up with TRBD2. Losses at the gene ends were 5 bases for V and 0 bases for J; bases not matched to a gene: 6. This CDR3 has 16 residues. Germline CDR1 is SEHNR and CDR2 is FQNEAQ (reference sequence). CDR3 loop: CASSVREESNTGELFF. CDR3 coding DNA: TGTGCCAGCAGCGTCCGGGAGGAGTCGAACACCGGGGAGCTGTTTTTT.

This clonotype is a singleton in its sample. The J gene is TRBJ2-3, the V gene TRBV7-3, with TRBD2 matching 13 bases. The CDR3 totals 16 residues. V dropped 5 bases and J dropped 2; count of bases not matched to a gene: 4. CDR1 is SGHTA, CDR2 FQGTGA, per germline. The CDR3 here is CASSATSGRVTDTQYF. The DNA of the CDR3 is TGTGCCAGCAGCGCTACTAGCGGGAGGGTCACAGATACGCAGTATTTT. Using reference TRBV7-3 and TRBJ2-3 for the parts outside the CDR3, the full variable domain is GAGVSQTPSNKVTEKGKYVELRCDPISGHTALYWYRQSLGQGPEFLIYFQGTGAADDSGLPNDRFFAVRPEGSVSTLKIQRTERGDSAVYLCASSATSGRVTDTQYFGPGTRLTVL.

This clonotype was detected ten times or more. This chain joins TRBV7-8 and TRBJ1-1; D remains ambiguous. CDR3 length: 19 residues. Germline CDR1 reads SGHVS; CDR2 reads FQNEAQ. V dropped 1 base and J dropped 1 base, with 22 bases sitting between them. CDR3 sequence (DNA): TGTGCCAGCAGCTTAGAACAGATAGGACGCAGTAAGGGGAACACTGAAGCTTTCTTT. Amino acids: CASSLEQIGRSKGNTEAFF.

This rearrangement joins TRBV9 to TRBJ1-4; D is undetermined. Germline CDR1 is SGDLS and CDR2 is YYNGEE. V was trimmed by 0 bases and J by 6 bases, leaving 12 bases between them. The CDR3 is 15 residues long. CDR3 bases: TGTGCCAGCAGCGTAGGGGCCCAGCTGGATGAAAAACTGTTTTTT. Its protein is CASSVGAQLDEKLFF.

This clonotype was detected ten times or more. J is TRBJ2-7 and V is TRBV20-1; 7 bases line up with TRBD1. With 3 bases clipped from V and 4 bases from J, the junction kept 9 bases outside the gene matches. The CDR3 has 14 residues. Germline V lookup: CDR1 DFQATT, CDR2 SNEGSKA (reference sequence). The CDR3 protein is CSARTGHILYEQYF. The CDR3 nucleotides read TGCAGTGCTAGGACAGGGCATATCTTGTACGAGCAGTACTTC.

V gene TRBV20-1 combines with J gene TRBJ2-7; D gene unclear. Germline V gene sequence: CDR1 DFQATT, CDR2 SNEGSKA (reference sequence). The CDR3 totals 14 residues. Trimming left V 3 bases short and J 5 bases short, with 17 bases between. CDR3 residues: CSARRILSVDEQYF. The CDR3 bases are TGCAGTGCTAGGCGGATTCTGAGCGTGGACGAGCAGTACTTC.

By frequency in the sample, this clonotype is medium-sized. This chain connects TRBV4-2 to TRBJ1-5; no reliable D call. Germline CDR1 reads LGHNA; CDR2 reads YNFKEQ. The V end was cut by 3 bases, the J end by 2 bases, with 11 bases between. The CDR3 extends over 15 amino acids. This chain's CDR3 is CASSQGRGGNQPQHF. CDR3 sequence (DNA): TGTGCCAGCAGCCAGGGTCGCGGGGGCAATCAGCCCCAGCATTTT.

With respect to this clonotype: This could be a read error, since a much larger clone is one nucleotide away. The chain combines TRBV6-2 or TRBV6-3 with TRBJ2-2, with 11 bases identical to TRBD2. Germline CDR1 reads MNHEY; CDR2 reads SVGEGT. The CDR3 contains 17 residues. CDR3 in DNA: TGTGCCAGCAGTTACGGCTTAGCGGGAGGGCCAACCGGGGGGCTGTTTTTT. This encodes CASSYGLAGGPTGGLFF.

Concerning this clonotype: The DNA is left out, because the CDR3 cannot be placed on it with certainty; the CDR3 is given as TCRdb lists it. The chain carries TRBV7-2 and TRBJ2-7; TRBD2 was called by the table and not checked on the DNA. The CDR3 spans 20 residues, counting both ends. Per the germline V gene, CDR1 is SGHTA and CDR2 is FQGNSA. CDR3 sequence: CASSLISGPKDYGYTFGQYF.